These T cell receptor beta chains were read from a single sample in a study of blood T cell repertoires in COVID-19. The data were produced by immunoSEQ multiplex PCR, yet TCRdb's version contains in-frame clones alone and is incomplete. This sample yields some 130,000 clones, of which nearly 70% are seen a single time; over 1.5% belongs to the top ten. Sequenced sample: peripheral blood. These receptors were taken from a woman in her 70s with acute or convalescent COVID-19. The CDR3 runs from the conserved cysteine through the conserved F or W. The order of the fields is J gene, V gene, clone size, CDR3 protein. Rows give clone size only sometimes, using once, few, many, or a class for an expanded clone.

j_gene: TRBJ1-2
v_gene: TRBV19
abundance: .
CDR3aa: CASSSSWRGPSYGYTF

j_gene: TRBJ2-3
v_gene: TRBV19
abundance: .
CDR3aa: CASSIQGASTDTQYF

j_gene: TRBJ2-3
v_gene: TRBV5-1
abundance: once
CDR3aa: CASTKGPLMTDTQYF

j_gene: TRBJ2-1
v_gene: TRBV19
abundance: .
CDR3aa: CASSPRTGGQFF

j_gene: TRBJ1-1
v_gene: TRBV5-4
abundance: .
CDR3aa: CASSLAGQVNTEAFF

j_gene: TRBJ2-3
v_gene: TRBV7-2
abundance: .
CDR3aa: CASSSGSGGYTQYF

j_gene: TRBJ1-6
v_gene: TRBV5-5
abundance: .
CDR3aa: CASSRTGQNYNSPLHF

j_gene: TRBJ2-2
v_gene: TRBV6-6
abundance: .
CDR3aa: CASSRGLPTGELFF

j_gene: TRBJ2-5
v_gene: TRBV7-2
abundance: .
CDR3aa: CASSLVGAGETQYF

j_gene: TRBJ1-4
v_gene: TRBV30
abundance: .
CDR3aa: CAWSPDRAEKLFF

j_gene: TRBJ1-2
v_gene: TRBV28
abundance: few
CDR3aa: CASSQYRARGYTF

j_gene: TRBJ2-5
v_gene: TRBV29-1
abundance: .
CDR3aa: CSVGSGGGRGPQETQYF

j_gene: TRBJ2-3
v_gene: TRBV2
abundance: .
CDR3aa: CASSPGTGGWDTQYF

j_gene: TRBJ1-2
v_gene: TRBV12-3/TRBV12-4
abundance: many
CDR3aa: CASSSPFYGYTF

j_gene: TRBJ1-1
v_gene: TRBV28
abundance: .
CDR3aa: CASSPNRGMNTEAFF

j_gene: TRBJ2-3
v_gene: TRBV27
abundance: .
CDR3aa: CASSPPGLAGEADTQYF

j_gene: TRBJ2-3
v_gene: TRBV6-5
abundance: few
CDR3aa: CASIRAGGGTDTQYF

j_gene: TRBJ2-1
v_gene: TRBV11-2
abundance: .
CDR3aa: CASSPTGAGGRNEQFF

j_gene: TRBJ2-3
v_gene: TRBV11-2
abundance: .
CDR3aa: CASSLGLLATDTQYF

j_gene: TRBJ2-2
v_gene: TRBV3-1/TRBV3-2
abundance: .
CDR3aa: CASSQAGTGELFF

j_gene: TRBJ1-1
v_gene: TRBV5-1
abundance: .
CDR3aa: CASRIQGLNTEAFF

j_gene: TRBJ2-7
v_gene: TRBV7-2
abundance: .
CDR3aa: CASSLGTSRSRRRGEQYF

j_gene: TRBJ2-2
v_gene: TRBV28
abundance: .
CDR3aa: CASSGPFGVGELFF

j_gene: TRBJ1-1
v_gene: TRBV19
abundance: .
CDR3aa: CASSITFQVHTEAFF

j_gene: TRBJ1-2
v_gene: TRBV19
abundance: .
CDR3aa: CASSIRPRESDYGYTF

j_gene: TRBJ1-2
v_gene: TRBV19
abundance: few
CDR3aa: CASTHRTGRSPNYGYTF

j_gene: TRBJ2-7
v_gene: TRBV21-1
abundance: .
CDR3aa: CASSKTFYPAGGSLTSYEQYF

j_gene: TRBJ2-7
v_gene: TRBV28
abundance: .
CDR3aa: CASGGTGAPYEQYF

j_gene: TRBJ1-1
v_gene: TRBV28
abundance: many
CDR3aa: CASSTPDRWNTEAFF

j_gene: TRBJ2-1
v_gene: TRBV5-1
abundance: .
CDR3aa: CASSLDRVSYNEQFF

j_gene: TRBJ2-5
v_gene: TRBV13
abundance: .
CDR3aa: CASSLGTGEGETQYF

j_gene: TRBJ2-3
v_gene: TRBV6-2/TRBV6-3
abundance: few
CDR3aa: CASSYSIASGNTDTQYF

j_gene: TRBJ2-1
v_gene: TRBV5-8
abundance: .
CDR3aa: CASSRLSAGLIYNEQFF

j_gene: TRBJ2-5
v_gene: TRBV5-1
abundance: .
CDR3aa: CASSFGGTEETQYF

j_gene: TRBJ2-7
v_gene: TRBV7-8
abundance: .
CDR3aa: CASSLGTLYEQYF

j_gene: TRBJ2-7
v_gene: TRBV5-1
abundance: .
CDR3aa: CASSWDSPRRGYEQYF

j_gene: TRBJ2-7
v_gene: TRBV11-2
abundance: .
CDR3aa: CASSLYRGGTYEQYF

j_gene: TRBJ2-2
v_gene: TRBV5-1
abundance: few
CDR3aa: CASSPTPGAWGDTGELFF

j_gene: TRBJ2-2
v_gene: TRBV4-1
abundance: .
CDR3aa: CASSQTGSPEELFF

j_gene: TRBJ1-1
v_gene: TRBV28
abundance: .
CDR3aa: CASSDPGQMNTEAFF

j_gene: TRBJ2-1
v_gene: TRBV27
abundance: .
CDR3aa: CASSLGGSYNEQFF

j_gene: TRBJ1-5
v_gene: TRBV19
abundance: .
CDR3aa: CASSQGQAGESNQPQHF

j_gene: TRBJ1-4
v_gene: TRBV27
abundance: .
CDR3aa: CASSRTGFEKLFF

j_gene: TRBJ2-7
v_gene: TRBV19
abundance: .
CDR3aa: CASSIGRGLEQYF

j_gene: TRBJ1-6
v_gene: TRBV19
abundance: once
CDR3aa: CASSTGTANSPLHF

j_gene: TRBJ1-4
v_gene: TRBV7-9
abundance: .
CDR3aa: CASSLNREYNEKLFF